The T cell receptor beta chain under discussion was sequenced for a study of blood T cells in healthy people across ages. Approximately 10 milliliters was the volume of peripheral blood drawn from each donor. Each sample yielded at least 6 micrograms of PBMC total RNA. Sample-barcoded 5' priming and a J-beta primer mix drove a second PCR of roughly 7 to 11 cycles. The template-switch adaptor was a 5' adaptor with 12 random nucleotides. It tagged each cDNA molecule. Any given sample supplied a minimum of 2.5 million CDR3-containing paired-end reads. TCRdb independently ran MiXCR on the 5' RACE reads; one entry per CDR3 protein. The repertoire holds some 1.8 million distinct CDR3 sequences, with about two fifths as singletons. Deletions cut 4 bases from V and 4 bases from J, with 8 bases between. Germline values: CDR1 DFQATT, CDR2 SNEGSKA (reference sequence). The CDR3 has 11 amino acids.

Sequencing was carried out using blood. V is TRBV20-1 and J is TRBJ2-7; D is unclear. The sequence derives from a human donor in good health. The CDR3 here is CSATGLYEQYF. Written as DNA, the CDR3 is TGCAGTGCTACAGGATTGTACGAGCAGTACTTC.